This is a list of T cell receptor beta chains from one sample in a study of cytomegalovirus exposure and HLA in healthy donors. Libraries were prepared by immunoSEQ multiplex PCR; TCRdb keeps only in-frame clonotypes and omits some of them. The sample shows nearly 100,000 clones, roughly a tenth of them seen only once. Input material: PBMCs. These receptors all stem from a man between 50 and 59 years old in good health and CMV-seropositive. The CDR3 runs from the conserved cysteine through the conserved F or W. Fields, in order: CDR3 length, V gene, J gene, D gene, clone size, CDR3 DNA, CDR3 protein. The D gene is left open where the match is weak. Size tells how often a clone was seen (once, few, many) or the class of an expanded clone, and some rows leave it out.

15	TRBV12-5	TRBJ2-1	-	few	TGTGCTAGTGGATTAAGTAGCGGAGGTCGGGTTGAGCAGTTCTTC	CASGLSSGGRVEQFF
14	TRBV5-1	TRBJ1-2	-	-	TGCGCCAGCAGATTGGCCGGGCAGGGCTATGGCTACACCTTC	CASRLAGQGYGYTF
15	TRBV9	TRBJ2-7	-	few	TGTGCCAGCAGCGTAGGAACGGGCGGGGTCTACGCGCAGTACTTC	CASSVGTGGVYAQYF
15	TRBV7-2	TRBJ2-1	-	-	TGTGCCAGCAGCCCTCGGAGAAGCTCCTACAATGAGCAGTTCTTC	CASSPRRSSYNEQFF
16	TRBV6-1	TRBJ1-5	TRBD1	few	TGTGCCAGCAGTGGGGGGACAGTCTATAGCAATCAGCCCCAGCATTTT	CASSGGTVYSNQPQHF
12	TRBV5-6	TRBJ2-7	-	few	TGTGCCAGCAGATTTCGGTCCGGCGAGCAGTACTTC	CASRFRSGEQYF
18	TRBV11-2	TRBJ2-1	-	few	TGTGCCAGCAGCTTAGACTGGTTGTCGGTAAGCTCCTACAATGAGCAGTTCTTC	CASSLDWLSVSSYNEQFF
12	TRBV2	TRBJ1-1	-	-	TGTGCCAGCAGTGAAGGGGGGGGAGAAGCTTTCTTT	CASSEGGGEAFF
14	TRBV2	TRBJ2-7	TRBD1	-	TGTGCCAGCAGCCCGTTCGGGACAGGGGGCGAGCAGTACTTC	CASSPFGTGGEQYF
11	TRBV13	TRBJ1-3	-	-	TGTGCCAGCAGCCCCAGAAACACCATATATTTT	CASSPRNTIYF
12	TRBV19	TRBJ1-5	-	few	TGTGCCAGTAGTATAGCGGATCAGCCCCAGCATTTT	CASSIADQPQHF
13	TRBV15	TRBJ1-1	-	-	TGTGCCACCAGCAGCGTCGTTAGCCATGAAGCTTTCTTT	CATSSVVSHEAFF
13	TRBV6-1	TRBJ2-7	-	few	TGTGCCAGCAGTGAACGCGGGGCCTACGAGCAGTACTTC	CASSERGAYEQYF
14	TRBV6-5	TRBJ2-5	-	many	TGTGCCAGCAGTTATGACTGGACTCAAGAGACCCAGTACTTC	CASSYDWTQETQYF
14	TRBV28	TRBJ2-2	-	-	TGTGCCAGCAGTTTCACTAAAAACACCGGGGAGCTGTTTTTT	CASSFTKNTGELFF
14	TRBV28	TRBJ1-6	-	-	TGTGCCAGCACCCCGGGACAAGGGAATTCACCCCTCCACTTT	CASTPGQGNSPLHF
14	TRBV7-9	TRBJ1-1	-	-	TGTGCCAGCAGCCAAGGCAGGGGCAGCACTGAAGCTTTCTTT	CASSQGRGSTEAFF
13	TRBV28	TRBJ1-1	TRBD1	few	TGTGCCACCGGACAGGTGATGAACACTGAAGCTTTCTTT	CATGQVMNTEAFF
12	TRBV27	TRBJ2-1	-	few	TGTGCCAGCTCGGACTACATTAATGAGCAGTTCTTC	CASSDYINEQFF
15	TRBV7-3	TRBJ2-6	TRBD2	few	TGTGCCAGCGCGAGGGGAGGGTCTGGGGCCAACGTCCTGACTTTC	CASARGGSGANVLTF
16	TRBV19	TRBJ1-2	-	-	TGTGCCAGTACGGGCGTAACGCGGACAGCTAACTATGGCTACACCTTC	CASTGVTRTANYGYTF
15	TRBV23-1	TRBJ1-5	-	-	TGCGCCAGCAGTCAGCAACAGGATAGCAATCAGCCCCAGCATTTT	CASSQQQDSNQPQHF